This T cell receptor (beta chain) was found in a study of beta chain features in type 1 diabetes (dated by TCRdb to between 2017 and 2018). In the study overall: Patients and healthy donors did not differ in mean age, gender distribution, total cell number or subset yield. A total of 100 million to 140 million sorted cells were examined across all samples, and the number of cells per subset was strongly correlated with RNA yield. The study compared the TCRB repertoires of sorted circulating CD4+ T cell subsets in recently diagnosed type 1 diabetes patients with those in matched healthy donors. Naive and central memory subsets were obtained from all 30 or so donors, but regulatory and stem cell-like memory subsets were isolated from only 8 patients and roughly 8 healthy donors. General conclusions and limits of the study: Fewer insertions and more nucleotide deletions at VDJ recombination sites were observed in patients with type 1 diabetes, implying thymic rearrangement abnormalities. Shorter templates might have been favored by PCR, but patient and control samples were amplified and corrected together, so both groups would have been affected equally by any skew. Because cDNA was sequenced instead of genomic DNA, activated cells with high expression could be over-represented, although the groups did not differ in activation or CD3 levels. Because small numbers of individuals were included in the HLA sub-analyses, any influence of HLA type on TCRB rearrangement was left unresolved. Naive, central memory and regulatory TCRB repertoires appeared more similar among patients than among healthy donors. A moderate but significant shortening of TCRB CDR3 length was observed in type 1 diabetes patients in all four CD4+ subsets.

The entire isolated RNA was reverse transcribed using the High Capacity cDNA Reverse Transcription Kit, and thus expressed TCRB transcripts were sequenced. Deep immunoSEQ sequencing was applied to naive, central memory and regulatory T cell samples, giving an average of around 4 million total reads per sample. After sorted cells were lysed in RLT buffer, RNA was extracted with DNase-treated RNeasy Micro or Mini kits, with the choice depending on cell number. Each cell subset was processed on its own to prevent cross-contamination, while patient and healthy donor samples were processed together. The immunoSEQ multiplex PCR was used to amplify TCRB sequences from cDNA, yielding 87-bp fragments that span the CDR3 region. The amplicons were sequenced using the Illumina HiSeq platform. The original methods were these. Synthetic template baselines were used to correct PCR bias computationally, reads within Hamming distance 2 were collapsed, and singletons that could not be merged were discarded. By aligning reads against IMGT, V, D and J genes, CDR3 length, and insertions or deletions at six rearrangement sites were assigned. Within each subset, clonotype counts were normalized to sorted cell number, after which true diversity and Gini coefficients were computed with the tcR R package. The overlap coefficient, calculated on TCRB nucleotide sequences, was used to measure repertoire sharing. TCRdb retrieved this table from immuneACCESS and kept in-frame rearrangements only. Not all clones are present; in checked studies, unresolved V genes account for under half, and no reason is known for the remainder. The V and J calls and clone size were taken over from that table, and D and trimming were inferred from the DNA. Counted in this sample were a few hundred thousand clones; over 9% of them appeared once. The ten largest clones capture roughly 0.54% of the sample.

Each donor gave one peripheral blood draw, averaging roughly 120 mL, which was collected into heparinised tubes. Naive, central memory, regulatory and stem cell-like memory CD4+ T cells were sorted on a BD FACSAria II using a panel including CD45RO, CCR7, CD25, CD127, CD95 and CD27. Every sorted population had a purity above 95%. PBMCs were separated immediately by Lymphoprep density gradient centrifugation and were stained directly, without being cultured. Samples were stained and sorted in pairs, with one healthy donor and one patient per experiment, so that batch effects were minimized. The CDR3 contains 14 residues, cysteine and phenylalanine counted. Of the read, only the CDR3 DNA is kept; its 42 bases are in frame from base 1. Trimming costs V 4 bases and J 9 bases, and their ends lie 19 bases apart. From a lookup of the germline V gene (reference sequence), CDR1 and CDR2 are SGHNT and YYREEE.

Points on this clone: Its antigen remains undetermined. A clone one base away is much larger, so this may be a read error.

The V and J segments used are TRBV5-4 and TRBJ1-2; perhaps TRBD1 is the D gene, with 5 bases matching. This clonotype was obtained from a man aged 25 to 40 with type 1 diabetes. Input material: central memory CD4+ T cells from blood. The encoded CDR3 is CASSQDLQVASYTF. Read as DNA, the sequence is TGTGCCAGCAGCCAAGATCTACAGGTCGCTAGCTACACCTTC.